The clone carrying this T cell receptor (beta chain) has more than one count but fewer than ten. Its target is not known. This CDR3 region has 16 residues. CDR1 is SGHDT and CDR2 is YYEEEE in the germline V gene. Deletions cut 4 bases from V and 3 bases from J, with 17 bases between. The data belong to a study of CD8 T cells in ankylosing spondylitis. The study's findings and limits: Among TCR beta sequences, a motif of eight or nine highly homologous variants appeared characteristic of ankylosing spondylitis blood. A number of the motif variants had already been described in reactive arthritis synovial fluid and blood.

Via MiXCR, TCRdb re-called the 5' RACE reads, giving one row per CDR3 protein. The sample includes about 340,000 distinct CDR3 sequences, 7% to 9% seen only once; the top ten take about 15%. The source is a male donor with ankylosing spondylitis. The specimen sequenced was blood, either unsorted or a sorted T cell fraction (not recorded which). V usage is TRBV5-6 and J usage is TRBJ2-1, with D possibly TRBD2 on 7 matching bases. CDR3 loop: CASSPRGGPVYNEQFF. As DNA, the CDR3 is TGTGCCAGCAGCCCGCGCGGGGGCCCAGTCTACAATGAGCAGTTCTTC.